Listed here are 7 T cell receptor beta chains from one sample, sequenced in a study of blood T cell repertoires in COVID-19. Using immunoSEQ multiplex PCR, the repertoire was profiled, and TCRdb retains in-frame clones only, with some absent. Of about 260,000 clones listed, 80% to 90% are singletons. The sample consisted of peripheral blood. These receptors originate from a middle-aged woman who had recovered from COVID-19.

CDR3 DNA: TGTGCCAGCTCACCAGCCGACAGGGCCACTGAAGCTTTCTTT. It codes for CASSPADRATEAFF. The chain employs TRBV18 and TRBJ1-1; 7 bases agree with TRBD1. The germline CDR1 and CDR2 sequences are KGHSH and LQKENI. CDR3 size: 14 residues. J gave up 4 bases and V 2 bases, and 4 bases lay outside the gene matches. The full variable domain, completed using reference TRBV18 and TRBJ1-1, is NAGVMQNPRHLVRRRGQEARLRCSPMKGHSHVYWYRQLPEEGLKFMVYLQKENIIDESGMPKERFSAEFPKEGPSILRIQQVVRGDSAAYFCASSPADRATEAFFGQGTRLTVV.

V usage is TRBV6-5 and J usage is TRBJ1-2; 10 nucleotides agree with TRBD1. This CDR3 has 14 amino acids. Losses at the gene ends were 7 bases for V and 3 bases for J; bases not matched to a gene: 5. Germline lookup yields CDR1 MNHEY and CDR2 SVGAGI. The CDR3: CASMTGGLDYGYTF. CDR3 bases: TGTGCCAGCATGACAGGGGGCTTGGACTATGGCTACACCTTC.

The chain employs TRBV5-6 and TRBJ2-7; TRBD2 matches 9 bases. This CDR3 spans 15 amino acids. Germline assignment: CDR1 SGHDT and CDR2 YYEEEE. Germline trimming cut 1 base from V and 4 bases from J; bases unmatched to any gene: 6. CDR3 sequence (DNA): TGTGCCAGCAGCTTGTGGATAGCGGGGGATTACGAGCAGTACTTC. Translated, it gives CASSLWIAGDYEQYF.

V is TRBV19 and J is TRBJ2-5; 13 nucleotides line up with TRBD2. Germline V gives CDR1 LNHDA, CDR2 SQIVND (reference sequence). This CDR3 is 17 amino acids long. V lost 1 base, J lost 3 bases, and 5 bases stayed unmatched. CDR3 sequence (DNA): TGTGCCAGTAGTATAGGGACTAGCGGGGGCCCGAAAGAGACCCAGTACTTC. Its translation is CASSIGTSGGPKETQYF.

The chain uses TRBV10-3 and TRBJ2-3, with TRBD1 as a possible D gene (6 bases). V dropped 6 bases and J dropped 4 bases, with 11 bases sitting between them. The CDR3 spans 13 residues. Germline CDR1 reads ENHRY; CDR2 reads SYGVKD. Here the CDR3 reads CAIRGAVPDTQYF. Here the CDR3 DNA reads TGTGCCATCAGGGGGGCCGTTCCAGATACGCAGTATTTT.

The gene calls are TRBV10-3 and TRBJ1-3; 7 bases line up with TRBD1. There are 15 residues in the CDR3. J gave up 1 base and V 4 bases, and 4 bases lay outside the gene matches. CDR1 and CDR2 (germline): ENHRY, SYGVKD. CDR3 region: CAISVGGSSGNTIYF. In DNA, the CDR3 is TGTGCCATCAGTGTAGGGGGCTCATCTGGAAACACCATATATTTT.

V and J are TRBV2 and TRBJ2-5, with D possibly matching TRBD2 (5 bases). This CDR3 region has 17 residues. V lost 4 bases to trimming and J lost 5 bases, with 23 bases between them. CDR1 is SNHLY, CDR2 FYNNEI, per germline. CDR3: CASSVPIVLAREETQYF. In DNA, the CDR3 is TGTGCCAGCAGTGTCCCAATTGTCCTAGCAAGGGAGGAGACCCAGTACTTC. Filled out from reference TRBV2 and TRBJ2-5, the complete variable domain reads EPEVTQTPSHQVTQMGQEVILRCVPISNHLYFYWYRQILGQKVEFLVSFYNNEISEKSEIFDDQFSVERPDGSNFTLKIRSTKLEDSAMYFCASSVPIVLAREETQYFGPGTRLLVL.